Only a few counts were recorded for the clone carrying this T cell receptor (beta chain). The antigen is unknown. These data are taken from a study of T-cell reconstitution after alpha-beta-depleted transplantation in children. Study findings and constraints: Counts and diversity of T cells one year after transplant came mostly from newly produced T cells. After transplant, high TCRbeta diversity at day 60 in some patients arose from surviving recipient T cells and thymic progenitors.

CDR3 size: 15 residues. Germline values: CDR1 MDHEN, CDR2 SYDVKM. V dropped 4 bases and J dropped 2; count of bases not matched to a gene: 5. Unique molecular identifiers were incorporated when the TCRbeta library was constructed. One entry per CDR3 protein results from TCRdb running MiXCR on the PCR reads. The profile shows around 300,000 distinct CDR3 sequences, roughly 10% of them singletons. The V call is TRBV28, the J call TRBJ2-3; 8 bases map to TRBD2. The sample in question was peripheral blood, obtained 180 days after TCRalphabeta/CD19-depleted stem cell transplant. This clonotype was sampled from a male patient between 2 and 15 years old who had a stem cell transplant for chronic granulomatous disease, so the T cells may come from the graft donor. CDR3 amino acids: CASSSGLALTDTQYF. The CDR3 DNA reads TGTGCCAGCAGTTCTGGACTAGCACTCACAGATACGCAGTATTTT.